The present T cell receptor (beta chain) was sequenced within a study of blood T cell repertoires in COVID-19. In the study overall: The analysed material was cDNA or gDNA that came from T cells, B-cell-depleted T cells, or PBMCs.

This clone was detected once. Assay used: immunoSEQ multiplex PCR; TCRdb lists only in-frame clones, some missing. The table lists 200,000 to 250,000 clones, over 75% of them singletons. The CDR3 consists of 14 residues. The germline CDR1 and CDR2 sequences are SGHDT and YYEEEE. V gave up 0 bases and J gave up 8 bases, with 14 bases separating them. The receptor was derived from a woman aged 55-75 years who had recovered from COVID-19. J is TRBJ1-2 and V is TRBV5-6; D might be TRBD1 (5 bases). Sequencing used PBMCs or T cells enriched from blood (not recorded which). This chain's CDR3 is CASSLAGVGAGYTF. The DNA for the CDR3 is TGTGCCAGCAGCTTGGCGGGGGTCGGGGCAGGCTACACCTTC.